This T cell receptor (beta chain) was retrieved from a study of T cell changes during pregnancy in multiple sclerosis. The assay was immunoSEQ multiplex PCR, and TCRdb's table has in-frame clones only and misses some. The repertoire consists of roughly 42,000 clones, with about 94% occurring once and the leading ten covering 0.3% to 0.4%. Germline CDR1 reads MNHNS; CDR2 reads SASEGT. V lost 6 bases to trimming and J lost 6 bases, with 18 bases between them. This CDR3 region has 15 residues. Sequenced here: CD4+ T cells from peripheral blood mononuclear cells, sampled after pregnancy. The chain links TRBV6-1 to TRBJ1-5, with D possibly matching TRBD1 (6 bases). This TCR was recovered from a female donor with multiple sclerosis, enrolled in a pregnancy study. The chain's CDR3 is CASSEQGGTAQPQHF. The CDR3 nucleotides read TGTGCCAGCAGCGAACAGGGAGGAACGGCTCAGCCCCAGCATTTT.